Presented here are 19 T cell receptor beta chains from one specimen sequenced in a study of shared clonotypes between healthy human individuals. Sequencing was performed with immunoSEQ multiplex PCR; in TCRdb, only in-frame clones are kept and a portion is missing. This sample carries 1.5 million to 1.9 million clones, 98% of them seen once, and the ten largest clones take 0.4% to 0.55%. The sequenced sample was naive CD4+ T cells sorted from blood. Subset here: CD45RA+ positively selected. These TCRs come from a man aged 25-45 years in good health.

V and J are TRBV10-2 and TRBJ2-1; D remains ambiguous. This CDR3 has 14 residues. The V gene lost 3 bases and the J gene lost 5 bases, with 11 bases spanning the gap. The germline V gene has CDR1 WSHSY and CDR2 SAAADI. In DNA, the CDR3 is TGCGCCAGCAGTGAACTACCGGGCGACAATGAGCAGTTCTTC. It specifies CASSELPGDNEQFF.

This chain connects TRBV7-6 to TRBJ2-5; 9 bases line up with TRBD2. The V gene's germline CDR1 is SGHVS and CDR2 FNYEAQ. With V trimmed by 7 bases and J by 4 bases, 7 bases remained unmatched. This CDR3 comprises 14 residues. For the CDR3, the DNA is TGTGCCAGCAATAGCGGGAGTTATGGAGAGACCCAGTACTTC. Translating gives CASNSGSYGETQYF.

This chain uses TRBV27 with TRBJ1-2, with D possibly matching TRBD1 (6 bases). Germline V gives CDR1 MNHEY, CDR2 SMNVEV (reference sequence). The CDR3 is 17 residues long. The V end was cut by 4 bases, the J end by 3 bases, with 21 bases between. The DNA for the CDR3 is TGTGCCAGCAGTTCAACATACTCTCACAGGGACGACTATGGCTACACCTTC. Amino acids: CASSSTYSHRDDYGYTF.

The V gene is TRBV5-1, the J gene TRBJ2-4, with 16 bases identical to TRBD2. The CDR3 is 18 residues long. V lost 1 base to trimming and J lost 5 bases; unmatched junction nucleotides: 6. The V gene's germline CDR1 is SGHRS and CDR2 YFSETQ. CDR3 in amino acids: CASSLFPGTSGGENIQYF. For the CDR3, the DNA is TGCGCCAGCAGCTTGTTCCCCGGGACTAGCGGGGGGGAAAACATTCAGTACTTC.

The CDR3 protein is CASSETGGRVNIQYF. As DNA, the CDR3 is TGTGCCAGCAGTGAAACAGGGGGCAGAGTAAACATTCAGTACTTC. V and J are TRBV2 and TRBJ2-4; 9 bases agree with TRBD1. Germline CDR1 and CDR2: SNHLY and FYNNEI. V was clipped by 2 bases and J by 6 bases; unmatched bases: 5. The CDR3 covers 15 residues.

The chain recombines TRBV11-2 with TRBJ2-7; D uncertain. The germline V gene has CDR1 SGHAT and CDR2 FQNNGV. The CDR3 has 15 residues. Trimming left V 4 bases short and J 2 bases short, with 15 bases between. In DNA, the CDR3 is TGTGCCAGCAGCTCCTACTCGGGCGGAACCTACGAGCAGTACTTC. Translating gives CASSSYSGGTYEQYF.

The rearrangement joins TRBV9 to TRBJ2-3; TRBD1 is a possible D gene (6 bases). Germline CDR1 reads SGDLS; CDR2 reads YYNGEE. V gave up 0 bases and J gave up 10 bases, with 15 bases separating them. The CDR3 sequence is 14 residues long. CDR3 residues: CASSVAGHDTAQYF. In DNA form, the CDR3 reads TGTGCCAGCAGCGTAGCGGGACATGATACAGCGCAGTATTTT.

This clone appeared once. The rearrangement joins TRBV6-1 to TRBJ1-1; tentatively, D is TRBD1 (6 bases). Trimming took off 4 bases at V and 5 bases at J, with 14 bases between the two ends. Germline values: CDR1 MNHNS, CDR2 SASEGT. CDR3 length: 14 amino acids. CDR3 DNA sequence: TGTGCCAGCAGTGTAGGGGGGACCAGAACTGAAGCTTTCTTT. This codes for CASSVGGTRTEAFF.

The genes are TRBV19 and TRBJ2-7, with D tentatively TRBD2 (5 bases). The CDR3 spans 14 residues. V gave up 3 bases and J gave up 2 bases, with 11 bases separating them. Germline loops: CDR1 LNHDA, CDR2 SQIVND (reference sequence). DNA for the CDR3: TGTGCCAGTAGTATGTCTAGCAGCACCTACGAGCAGTACTTC. Protein: CASSMSSSTYEQYF.

With respect to this clone: Other DNA sequences in this specimen translate into the identical CDR3. J is TRBJ2-7 and V is TRBV6-1; unclear D gene. CDR1 is MNHNS and CDR2 is SASEGT in the germline V gene. This CDR3 has 11 amino acids. Trimming left V 2 bases short and J 5 bases short, with 4 bases between. CDR3 DNA sequence: TGTGCCAGCAGTGAACCAAACGAGCAGTACTTC. Protein sequence: CASSEPNEQYF.

V and J are TRBV5-1 and TRBJ2-5, with TRBD2 matching 7 bases. The CDR3 extends over 16 amino acids. V lost 0 bases and J lost 1; bases outside the gene matches: 6. Germline CDR1 SGHRS, CDR2 YFSETQ. The CDR3 nucleotides read TGCGCCAGCAGCTTGGGGGCGGGAGCGGGCCAAGAGACCCAGTACTTC. It translates to CASSLGAGAGQETQYF.

The chain carries TRBV6-1 and TRBJ2-6, with D uncertain. The ends were cut back, 6 bases at V and 2 bases at J, with 5 bases in the middle. The germline V gene has CDR1 MNHNS and CDR2 SASEGT. The CDR3 length is 13 residues. The CDR3 bases are TGTGCCAGCAGGGTCACTGGGGCCAACGTCCTGACTTTC. The encoded protein is CASRVTGANVLTF.

The chain employs TRBV19 and TRBJ1-5; D possibly corresponds to TRBD1 (5 bases). The V end was cut by 7 bases, the J end by 6 bases, with 10 bases between. This CDR3 comprises 12 residues. CDR1 LNHDA and CDR2 SQIVND come from the germline V gene (reference sequence). The DNA of the CDR3 is TGTGCCAGTACCAAAACAGGTCAGCCCCAGCATTTT. It yields the protein CASTKTGQPQHF.

The CDR3 DNA sequence: TGTGCCAGCAGCTTAGTTGGGGGCAGCAACACTGAAGCTTTCTTT. Its translation: CASSLVGGSNTEAFF. J is TRBJ1-1 and V is TRBV7-6; D may be TRBD1 (6 bases). CDR3 length: 15 amino acids. V was shortened by 1 base and J by 2 bases, with 11 bases between the two germline ends. Germline-derived CDR1 and CDR2 are SGHVS and FNYEAQ.

This clone was recorded only once. This chain uses TRBV18 with TRBJ2-1; D is possibly TRBD1 (5 bases). Germline CDR1 and CDR2: KGHSH and LQKENI. The V and J ends lost 9 bases and 12 bases respectively, with 21 bases between them. The CDR3 is made up of 13 amino acids. The CDR3 spells CASSPNSPTGQFF. The CDR3 DNA sequence: TGTGCCAGTAGTCCCAACTCCCCTACAGGGCAGTTCTTC.

Only one count was recorded for this clone. The rearrangement joins TRBV7-9 to TRBJ2-7; TRBD2 matches at 7 bases. CDR3 length: 16 amino acids. Germline V gene sequence: CDR1 SEHNR, CDR2 FQNEAQ (reference sequence). V was pared by 5 bases and J by 4 bases, with 14 bases of the junction left unmatched. Here the CDR3 DNA reads TGTGCCAGCAGCACGGGAGGTGATCTTGGGGGGTACGAGCAGTACTTC. Its protein product is CASSTGGDLGGYEQYF.

Comment on this clone: Other DNA sequences in the same sample also yield this CDR3. The V call is TRBV29-1, the J call TRBJ2-7, with TRBD1 identical over 10 bases. Trimming took 6 bases from V and 2 from J; bases not matched to a gene: 1. The CDR3 covers 12 residues. Germline lookup yields CDR1 SQVTM and CDR2 ANQGSEA. In nucleotides, the CDR3 is TGCAGCGTCGGACAGGGGGCCTACGAGCAGTACTTC. Amino acid sequence: CSVGQGAYEQYF.

The V and J genes are TRBV5-6 and TRBJ1-1; TRBD1 matches at 11 bases. Per germline, CDR1 SGHDT and CDR2 YYEEEE. CDR3 length: 14 residues. V lost 4 bases, J lost 5 bases, and 4 bases stayed unmatched. For the CDR3, the DNA is TGTGCCAGCAGCCCGGACAGGGGGCATACTGAAGCTTTCTTT. Its translation is CASSPDRGHTEAFF. Complete variable domain (other parts from reference TRBV5-6 and TRBJ1-1): DAGVTQSPTHLIKTRGQQVTLRCSPKSGHDTVSWYQQALGQGPQFIFQYYEEEERQRGNFPDRFSGHQFPNYSSELNVNALLLGDSALYLCASSPDRGHTEAFFGQGTRLTVV.

The chain recombines TRBV30 with TRBJ1-2; D not certain. The ends were cut back, 3 bases at V and 5 bases at J, with 7 bases in the middle. This CDR3 has 11 amino acids. From germline, CDR1 is GTSNPN and CDR2 SVGIG (reference sequence). The CDR3 nucleotides are TGTGCCTGGAGGGCCTATTATGGCTACACCTTC. Its translation is CAWRAYYGYTF.